This T cell receptor beta chain was sequenced during a study of T cell responses to AZD1222 COVID-19 vaccine. Whole-study results and caveats: Most donors were white British and more were female, and clonal diversity was possibly underestimated.

Germline V gene data show CDR1 as SGHNT and CDR2 as YYREEE (reference sequence). The V gene lost 1 base and the J gene lost 4 bases, with 8 bases spanning the gap. The CDR3 runs 13 residues. In regard to this clone: Its antigen remains unidentified. Other DNA sequences within the sample encode an identical CDR3.

Produced via immunoSEQ multiplex PCR; TCRdb's table is partial and in-frame only. The data show more than 85,000 clones, with around 89% seen just once and over 1.5% held by the top ten. The origin of this receptor is an adult in good health. This chain links TRBV5-4 with TRBJ1-2; maybe TRBD1 (5 bases). Sequenced here: peripheral blood, sampled on day 0 of AZD1222 vaccination. This CDR3 is CASSLPGGYGYTF. The DNA for the CDR3 is TGTGCCAGCAGCTTGCCGGGGGGCTATGGCTACACCTTC.